Shown below are 21 T cell receptor beta chains from a single sample sequenced in a study of cytomegalovirus exposure and HLA in healthy donors. The table came from immunoSEQ multiplex PCR; TCRdb's copy has only in-frame clones and leaves some out. The table includes just under 150,000 clones, 87% detected once. The sample taken for sequencing was PBMCs. The receptors shown here come from a man in his late teens or twenties in good health and CMV-seropositive.

This CDR3 reads CASSLPGVKEEKLFF. The CDR3 coding sequence is TGTGCCAGCAGTCTTCCCGGGGTGAAGGAGGAAAAACTGTTTTTT. The chain combines TRBV9 with TRBJ1-4, with D uncertain. The V and J ends lost 5 bases and 8 bases respectively, with 19 bases between them. This CDR3 has 15 residues. The germline V gene encodes CDR1 SGDLS and CDR2 YYNGEE.

The chain carries TRBV19 and TRBJ1-5; 9 bases align to TRBD1. The V segment lost 0 bases and the J segment 7 bases; nucleotides outside the gene matches: 13. Germline CDR1 is LNHDA and CDR2 is SQIVND (reference sequence). The CDR3 totals 18 residues. CDR3 in amino acids: CASSIDTPGQGRFQPQHF. The CDR3, as DNA: TGTGCCAGTAGTATAGATACTCCTGGACAGGGGAGATTCCAGCCCCAGCATTTT.

This chain links TRBV27 with TRBJ1-6, with 10 nucleotides matching TRBD1. This CDR3 region has 20 residues. Germline lookup yields CDR1 MNHEY and CDR2 SMNVEV (reference sequence). V lost 2 bases to trimming and J lost 7 bases; unmatched junction nucleotides: 17. CDR3 sequence reads: CASSLRFGRTGGRSNSPLHF. Here the CDR3 DNA reads TGTGCCAGCAGTTTAAGGTTCGGGAGGACAGGGGGTCGGAGCAATTCACCCCTCCACTTT.

The chain joins TRBV25-1 to TRBJ2-2, with a tentative D call TRBD1 (5 bases). V lost 4 bases and J 3 bases, leaving 12 bases between the germline ends. This CDR3 spans 15 amino acids. CDR1 and CDR2 from the germline V gene are MGHDK and SYGVNS. This CDR3 is CASSASRADTGELFF. The DNA of the CDR3 is TGTGCCAGCAGTGCCTCCAGGGCGGACACCGGGGAGCTGTTTTTT.

This clone was counted once. The chain combines TRBV29-1 with TRBJ1-1; D not certain. The V end was cut by 3 bases, the J end by 4 bases, with 18 bases between. The CDR3 has 15 residues. Germline CDR1 reads SQVTM; CDR2 reads ANQGSEA. CDR3 nucleotide sequence: TGCAGCGTTGAGGAGGAGGCTGCGGTGGGCACTGAAGCTTTCTTT. Translation gives CSVEEEAAVGTEAFF.

J is TRBJ1-3 and V is TRBV28; D perhaps matches TRBD1 (6 bases). This CDR3 is built from 14 residues. The ends were cut back, 7 bases at V and 4 bases at J, with 14 bases in the middle. The V gene's germline CDR1 is MDHEN and CDR2 SYDVKM. Written as DNA, the CDR3 is TGTGCCAGCACTCCAGGGGAAGGAGGAAACACCATATATTTT. Protein product: CASTPGEGGNTIYF.

DNA of the CDR3: TGTGCCAGCAGCCCACAGGAGCCGACCGGTACTGAAGCTTTCTTT. It codes for CASSPQEPTGTEAFF. The chain joins TRBV14 to TRBJ1-1; perhaps TRBD1 as D (5 bases). CDR1 and CDR2 (germline): SGHDN, FVKESK. The CDR3 runs to 15 residues. Trimming removed 4 bases at V and 5 bases at J, with 17 bases between.

Only a few counts were recorded for this clone. The chain carries TRBV18 and TRBJ1-2, with TRBD1 matching 10 bases. Germline CDR1 and CDR2: KGHSH and LQKENI. The CDR3 spans 14 residues. The V gene end was trimmed by 5 bases and the J gene end by 7 bases; junction bases not matched to a gene: 7. CDR3 sequence reads: CASSTRQGAFGYTF. In DNA form, the CDR3 reads TGTGCCAGCTCAACTAGACAGGGGGCCTTTGGCTACACCTTC.

The chain combines TRBV30 with TRBJ1-1, with D tentatively TRBD1 (5 bases). The germline CDR1 and CDR2 sequences are GTSNPN and SVGIG (reference sequence). Trimming removed 2 bases from V and 0 bases from J, with 10 bases in between. The CDR3 covers 14 residues. The CDR3 sequence: CAWSRATVNTEAFF. Written as DNA, the CDR3 is TGTGCCTGGAGTAGGGCGACAGTGAACACTGAAGCTTTCTTT.

The chain joins TRBV2 to TRBJ1-5, with D unresolved. V dropped 0 bases and J dropped 7 bases, with 10 bases sitting between them. Germline lookup yields CDR1 SNHLY and CDR2 FYNNEI. The length of the CDR3 is 14 residues. The CDR3 sequence is CASSEALPGQPQHF. The CDR3 DNA reads as TGTGCCAGCAGTGAAGCCCTTCCGGGGCAGCCCCAGCATTTT. The variable domain in full, with the rest retrieved from reference TRBV2 and TRBJ1-5, is EPEVTQTPSHQVTQMGQEVILRCVPISNHLYFYWYRQILGQKVEFLVSFYNNEISEKSEIFDDQFSVERPDGSNFTLKIRSTKLEDSAMYFCASSEALPGQPQHFGDGTRLSIL.

J is TRBJ1-1 and V is TRBV4-1, with 12 bases identical to TRBD1. CDR3 length: 16 residues. Germline trimming cut 4 bases from V and 5 bases from J; bases unmatched to any gene: 8. CDR1 is MGHRA, CDR2 YSYEKL, per germline. CDR3 nucleotides: TGCGCCAGCAGCCCGGTCTCGGGACAGGGGGCGACTGAAGCTTTCTTT. Protein sequence: CASSPVSGQGATEAFF.

The chain's CDR3 is CASSLAGGYGYTF. CDR3 sequence (DNA): TGTGCCAGCAGCTTAGCAGGGGGCTATGGCTACACCTTC. The rearrangement joins TRBV7-9 to TRBJ1-2; D may be TRBD1 (6 bases). The CDR3 runs to 13 residues. Germline-derived CDR1 and CDR2 are SEHNR and FQNEAQ (reference sequence). V dropped 0 bases and J dropped 4 bases, with 6 bases sitting between them. The full variable domain, with the rest looked up from reference TRBV7-9 and TRBJ1-2, is DTGVSQNPRHKITKRGQNVTFRCDPISEHNRLYWYRQTLGQGPEFLTYFQNEAQLEKSRLLSDRFSAERPKGSFSTLEIQRTEQGDSAMYLCASSLAGGYGYTFGSGTRLTVV.

The rearrangement links TRBV9 to TRBJ2-5; tentative D call: TRBD1 (5 bases). Germline CDR1 is SGDLS and CDR2 is YYNGEE. This CDR3 spans 15 amino acids. V was clipped by 3 bases and J by 9 bases, with 21 bases between them. The CDR3 DNA reads TGTGCCAGCAGCGGCCCCTCCGGGCAGGGTTTGGCCCAGTACTTC. The encoded protein is CASSGPSGQGLAQYF.

V is TRBV6-5 and J is TRBJ2-5, with 9 bases identical to TRBD2. Germline CDR1 MNHEY, CDR2 SVGAGI. V shed 6 bases, J shed 2 bases, and the junction held 7 bases outside the gene matches. This CDR3 comprises 15 residues. The DNA of the CDR3 is TGTGCCAGCAGCATAGCGGGGGCGAATCAAGAGACCCAGTACTTC. Translation gives CASSIAGANQETQYF.

This chain joins TRBV14 and TRBJ2-7, with TRBD1 identical over 9 bases. CDR3 length equals 14 residues. CDR1 and CDR2 from the germline V gene are SGHDN and FVKESK. Losses at the gene ends were 4 bases for V and 5 bases for J; bases not matched to a gene: 6. The CDR3 spells CASSRYRGRDEQYF. The CDR3 DNA reads TGTGCCAGCAGCCGCTACAGGGGGCGGGACGAGCAGTACTTC.

This chain joins TRBV5-1 and TRBJ1-2, with D possibly TRBD1 on 6 matching bases. There are 14 residues in the CDR3. The ends were cut back, 3 bases at V and 8 bases at J, with 17 bases in the middle. The V gene's germline CDR1 is SGHRS and CDR2 YFSETQ. The CDR3 reads CASSYSDSPLGYTF. CDR3 bases: TGCGCCAGCAGCTATTCGGACAGCCCGCTGGGCTACACCTTC.

This chain joins TRBV2 and TRBJ1-5; weak D call: TRBD1 (5 bases). V was trimmed by 6 bases and J by 4 bases, leaving 10 bases between them. The CDR3 extends over 13 amino acids. Germline CDR1 is SNHLY and CDR2 is FYNNEI. CDR3 nucleotide sequence: TGTGCCAGCAGCCAGGGTCTAAATCAGCCCCAGCATTTT. Translating gives CASSQGLNQPQHF.

The rearrangement uses TRBV5-1 and TRBJ1-1; 7 bases are a match to TRBD1. The CDR3 is made up of 14 amino acids. J lost 2 bases, V lost 4 bases, and 5 bases had no gene match. Germline values: CDR1 SGHRS, CDR2 YFSETQ. The CDR3 region is CASSPGQTNTEAFF. CDR3 bases: TGCGCCAGCAGCCCGGGACAGACCAACACTGAAGCTTTCTTT.

The chain links TRBV10-2 to TRBJ2-5; 9 bases map to TRBD2. Per the germline V gene, CDR1 is WSHSY and CDR2 is SAAADI. V lost 3 bases and J lost 3; bases outside the gene matches: 2. This CDR3 has 14 amino acids. CDR3 region: CASSEQREEETQYF. In DNA form, the CDR3 reads TGCGCCAGCAGTGAACAGCGGGAGGAAGAGACCCAGTACTTC.

The chain recombines TRBV7-9 with TRBJ1-4, with D unresolved. The CDR3 consists of 13 residues. CDR1 is SEHNR, CDR2 FQNEAQ, per germline (reference sequence). V gave up 4 bases and J gave up 8 bases, with 11 bases separating them. CDR3 amino acids: CASSSSRWEKLFF. CDR3 nucleotides: TGTGCCAGCAGCTCATCGAGGTGGGAAAAACTGTTTTTT.

This clone has just one count. This CDR3 fails to terminate in the conserved phenylalanine or tryptophan, so it likely reflects a read error. Because the CDR3's place on the DNA is in doubt, the DNA is left out and the CDR3 is given as listed by TCRdb. The chain has TRBV14 and TRBJ2-7; the D call of TRBD1 is as the table states it, not checked on the DNA. The CDR3 length is 13 residues, termini included. The germline V gene has CDR1 SGHDN and CDR2 FVKESK. The CDR3 spells CASSPGTGGHPTL.